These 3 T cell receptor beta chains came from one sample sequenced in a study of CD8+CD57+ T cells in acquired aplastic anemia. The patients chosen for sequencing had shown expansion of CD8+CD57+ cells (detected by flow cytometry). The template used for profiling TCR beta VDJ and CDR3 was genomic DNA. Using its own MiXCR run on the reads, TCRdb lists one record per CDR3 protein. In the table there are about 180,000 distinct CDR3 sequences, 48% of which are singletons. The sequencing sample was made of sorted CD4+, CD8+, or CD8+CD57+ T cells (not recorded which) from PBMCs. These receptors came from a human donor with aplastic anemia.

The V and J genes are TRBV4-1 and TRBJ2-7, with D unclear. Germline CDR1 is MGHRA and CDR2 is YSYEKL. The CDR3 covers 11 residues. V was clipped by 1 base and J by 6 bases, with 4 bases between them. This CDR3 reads CASSQAGEQYF. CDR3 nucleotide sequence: TGCGCCAGCAGCCAAGCGGGCGAGCAGTACTTC.

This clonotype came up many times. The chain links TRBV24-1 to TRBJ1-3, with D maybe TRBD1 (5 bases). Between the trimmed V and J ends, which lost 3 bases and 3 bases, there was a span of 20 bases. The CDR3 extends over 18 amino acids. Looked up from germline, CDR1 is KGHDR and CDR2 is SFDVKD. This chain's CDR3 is CATSDIGGPKRVGNTIYF. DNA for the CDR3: TGTGCCACCAGTGATATTGGGGGACCGAAGAGGGTTGGAAACACCATATATTTT.

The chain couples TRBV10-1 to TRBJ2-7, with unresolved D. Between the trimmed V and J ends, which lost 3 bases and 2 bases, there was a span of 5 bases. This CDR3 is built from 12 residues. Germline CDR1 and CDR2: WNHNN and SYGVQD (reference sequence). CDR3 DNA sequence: TGCGCCAGCAGTGATCAAGCCTACGAGCAGTACTTC. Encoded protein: CASSDQAYEQYF.